This TCR beta chain is drawn from a study of blood T cells in healthy people across ages. CDR3 length: 17 amino acids. The authors ran a second PCR of roughly 6 to 12 cycles using a sample-barcoded 5' primer and a J-beta primer mix. Each CDR3 protein is one row after TCRdb ran MiXCR on the 5' RACE reads. The profile covers around 850,000 distinct CDR3 sequences, with about 37% appearing a single time and over 10% taken by the ten largest. The specimen was blood. V and J are TRBV21-1 and TRBJ2-1; the table's D call, TRBD2, has no DNA check behind it. TRBV21-1 is deemed a pseudogene. This TCR was recovered from a man between 18 and 29 years old in good health. As DNA, the CDR3 is TGTACCAGCAGCAAAGCGGTGGGAGGCAGTCCCTACAATGAGCAGTTCTTC. Protein sequence: CTSSKAVGGSPYNEQFF.